The T cell receptor beta chain under discussion was sequenced for a study of T cell repertoires in cytomegalovirus infection. Study context: It can be stated that public TCR beta signatures indicated CMV infection as well as a matching HLA type. General observations from the study: Adding up the frequency of public TCR beta families identified people who carried CMV plus the relevant HLA. Ex vivo responses were dominated by HLA-C-restricted CMV-specific TCR beta clonotypes.

This clonotype was counted between two and nine times. Its antigen remains unidentified. TCRdb re-analysed the reads in MiXCR, keeping a single row per CDR3 protein. Altogether under 450,000 distinct CDR3 sequences are present, roughly 34% being singletons, with the ten largest covering about 13%. The V and J ends lost 2 bases and 6 bases respectively, with 14 bases between them. The CDR3 consists of 16 residues. From germline, CDR1 is MNHEY and CDR2 SVGAGI. V and J are TRBV6-5 and TRBJ1-6; a weak D match, TRBD1 (6 bases). The sequences come from cultured PBMCs, collected from culture after CMV antigen stimulation. The clonotype originates from a human donor in good health (CMV status not recorded). Some clones in this sample may be carry-over from other donors' samples. The CDR3 DNA reads as TGTGCCAGCAGTTACCTACAGGGTATAAGTAATTCACCCCTCCACTTT. This translates into CASSYLQGISNSPLHF.